These T cell receptor beta chains were read from a single sample in a study of cytomegalovirus exposure and HLA in healthy donors. Sequenced by immunoSEQ multiplex PCR; TCRdb stores in-frame clones only, minus some. This sample has fewer than 250,000 clones; 60% to 85% occur once, and the top ten carry about 1%. Sequencing was done on a sample of PBMCs. Receptor source: a woman in her 40s in good health and CMV-seronegative. CDR3s include the opening cysteine and the closing phenylalanine or tryptophan. D genes are given only for firm matches. Size values are once, few and many counts, or a class for expanded clones, and some rows have none.

j_call clone_size v_call d_call cdr3_aa cdr3_nt
TRBJ1-5 - TRBV19 - CASSMTRNQPQHF TGTGCCAGTAGTATGACCAGGAATCAGCCCCAGCATTTT
TRBJ1-5 - TRBV7-2 TRBD1 CASSGTGASNQPQHF TGTGCCAGCAGCGGGACAGGGGCTAGCAATCAGCCCCAGCATTTT
TRBJ2-1 once TRBV5-1 TRBD2 CASCSGMSSYNEQFF TGCGCCAGCTGTAGCGGGATGAGCTCCTACAATGAGCAGTTCTTC
TRBJ2-3 few TRBV19 TRBD1 CASSETGEGVDTQYF TGTGCCAGTAGCGAAACAGGGGAAGGTGTAGATACGCAGTATTTT
TRBJ2-1 - TRBV20-1 - CSASRSDEQFF TGCAGTGCTAGTCGGAGTGATGAGCAGTTCTTC
TRBJ1-1 - TRBV18 - CASSPSGQPQIKAFF TGTGCCAGCTCACCTTCCGGACAGCCCCAAATTAAGGCTTTCTTT
TRBJ1-5 - TRBV2 - CASSKDRLGEPQHF TGTGCCAGCAGTAAAGACAGGCTTGGAGAGCCCCAGCATTTT
TRBJ2-2 - TRBV21-1 - CASSKEHRQGGITGELFF TGTGCCAGCAGCAAAGAACACAGACAGGGAGGAATAACCGGGGAGCTGTTTTTT
TRBJ2-1 - TRBV4-3 TRBD2 CASSQGLAGPQSGEQFF TGCGCCAGCAGCCAGGGACTAGCGGGACCTCAAAGCGGTGAGCAGTTCTTC
TRBJ2-3 - TRBV6-5 - CASSPGGLTDTQYF TGTGCCAGCAGTCCAGGGGGGCTCACAGATACGCAGTATTTT
TRBJ2-1 - TRBV19 - CASSSHSYNEQFF TGTGCCAGTAGTAGTCACTCCTACAATGAGCAGTTCTTC
TRBJ2-4 - TRBV27 TRBD2 CASSFGLAGASKNIQYF TGTGCCAGCAGTTTCGGACTAGCGGGAGCTTCCAAAAACATTCAGTACTTC
TRBJ2-1 once TRBV18 - CASSGTTNYNEQFF TGTGCCAGCTCCGGGACAACAAACTACAATGAGCAGTTCTTC
TRBJ2-5 - TRBV11-3 TRBD2 CASTSAAGGIQETQYF TGTGCCAGCACGTCTGCGGCGGGAGGGATTCAAGAGACCCAGTACTTC
TRBJ1-2 - TRBV30 - CAWNAIYGYTF TGTGCCTGGAACGCGATCTATGGCTACACCTTC
TRBJ1-1 few TRBV7-6 - CASSLVRGNTEAFF TGTGCCAGCAGCTTGGTTCGGGGGAACACTGAAGCTTTCTTT
TRBJ1-2 - TRBV7-8 - CASSPGRRLNYGYTF TGTGCCAGCAGCCCTGGGAGGCGGCTGAACTATGGCTACACCTTC
TRBJ2-3 - TRBV7-2 TRBD1 CASVAGTGATDTQYF TGTGCCAGCGTCGCCGGGACAGGAGCCACAGATACGCAGTATTTT
TRBJ2-1 - TRBV5-1 TRBD2 CASSRTSGRNNEQFF TGCGCCAGCAGCCGGACTAGCGGGAGGAACAATGAGCAGTTCTTC
TRBJ1-1 few TRBV7-9 - CASSQANTEAFF TGTGCCAGCAGCCAAGCGAACACTGAAGCTTTCTTT
TRBJ1-2 - TRBV28 TRBD1 CASTILPGQGTGGYTF TGTGCCAGCACCATCTTACCGGGACAGGGTACGGGTGGCTACACCTTC
TRBJ2-3 - TRBV5-4 TRBD1 CASSPTGQSTDTQYF TGTGCCAGCAGCCCGACGGGACAGAGCACAGATACGCAGTATTTT
TRBJ1-3 once TRBV25-1 TRBD1 CASSETRATGLGNTIYF TGTGCCAGCAGTGAGACCCGAGCGACAGGGCTCGGAAACACCATATATTTT
TRBJ2-2 once TRBV19 - CASSIARGTGELFF TGTGCCAGTAGTATAGCAAGGGGCACCGGGGAGCTGTTTTTT
TRBJ2-2 - TRBV27 - CASSLSGNTGELFF TGTGCCAGCAGTTTGAGCGGGAACACCGGGGAGCTGTTTTTT
TRBJ1-4 - TRBV11-2 - CASSSQTGSGSEKLFF TGTGCCAGCAGCTCCCAGACGGGGTCGGGGAGTGAAAAACTGTTTTTT
TRBJ2-3 - TRBV10-3 TRBD1 CATRPGQGWSGSTDTQYF TGTGCCACACGACCGGGACAGGGATGGTCCGGTAGTACAGATACGCAGTATTTT
TRBJ1-1 once TRBV5-1 - CASKIRQNTEAFF TGCGCCAGCAAAATAAGACAAAACACTGAAGCTTTCTTT
TRBJ2-1 - TRBV6-5 - CASSWSGAPHEQFF TGTGCCAGCAGTTGGAGCGGAGCCCCCCATGAGCAGTTCTTC
TRBJ1-4 - TRBV5-1 TRBD1 CASSLDRQGGDEKLFF TGCGCCAGCAGCTTGGACCGACAGGGGGGAGATGAAAAACTGTTTTTT
TRBJ1-5 - TRBV5-6 - CASSLGAGQDQPQHF TGTGCCAGCAGCTTGGGAGCCGGACAAGATCAGCCCCAGCATTTT
TRBJ2-6 - TRBV11-2 - CASSFGQTGANGLTF TGTGCCAGCAGCTTTGGACAAACTGGGGCCAACGGCCTGACTTTC
TRBJ2-1 few TRBV29-1 - CSVEKGHYNEQFF TGCAGCGTTGAAAAGGGACACTACAATGAGCAGTTCTTC
TRBJ1-1 - TRBV4-3 - CASSQAIGTEAFF TGCGCCAGCAGCCAAGCTATCGGCACTGAAGCTTTCTTT
TRBJ1-5 few TRBV5-4 TRBD1 CASSLGQGKNQPQHF TGTGCCAGCAGCTTGGGACAGGGAAAAAATCAGCCCCAGCATTTT
TRBJ2-6 - TRBV5-5 - CASSLVSLSGANVLTF TGTGCCAGCAGCTTGGTGAGCCTCTCTGGGGCCAACGTCCTGACTTTC
TRBJ1-1 - TRBV19 - CASSIRGSTEAFF TGTGCCAGTAGTATACGGGGGAGCACTGAAGCTTTCTTT
TRBJ2-7 - TRBV29-1 - CSVDGEGYDEQYF TGCAGCGTCGATGGCGAGGGATACGACGAGCAGTACTTC
TRBJ2-1 - TRBV9 TRBD2 CASSRDGTSGRQQFF TGTGCCAGCAGCCGGGACGGGACTAGCGGGAGACAGCAGTTCTTC
TRBJ2-1 - TRBV5-1 TRBD1 CASSFGQGSNEQFF TGCGCCAGCAGCTTTGGACAGGGGAGCAATGAGCAGTTCTTC
TRBJ2-7 - TRBV5-1 TRBD1 CASSDPVPLRDRGSYEQYF TGCGCCAGCAGCGACCCCGTACCCCTCCGGGACAGGGGGTCCTACGAGCAGTACTTC
TRBJ1-1 - TRBV11-2 - CASSAAGGNTEAFF TGTGCCAGCAGCGCGGCCGGGGGAAACACTGAAGCTTTCTTT
TRBJ1-5 few TRBV10-3 TRBD1 CAASRDSVNQPQHF TGTGCCGCCTCCCGGGACAGCGTCAATCAGCCCCAGCATTTT
TRBJ1-2 - TRBV7-9 TRBD1 CASSLAGGASGYTF TGTGCCAGCAGCTTGGCAGGGGGCGCGAGTGGCTACACCTTC